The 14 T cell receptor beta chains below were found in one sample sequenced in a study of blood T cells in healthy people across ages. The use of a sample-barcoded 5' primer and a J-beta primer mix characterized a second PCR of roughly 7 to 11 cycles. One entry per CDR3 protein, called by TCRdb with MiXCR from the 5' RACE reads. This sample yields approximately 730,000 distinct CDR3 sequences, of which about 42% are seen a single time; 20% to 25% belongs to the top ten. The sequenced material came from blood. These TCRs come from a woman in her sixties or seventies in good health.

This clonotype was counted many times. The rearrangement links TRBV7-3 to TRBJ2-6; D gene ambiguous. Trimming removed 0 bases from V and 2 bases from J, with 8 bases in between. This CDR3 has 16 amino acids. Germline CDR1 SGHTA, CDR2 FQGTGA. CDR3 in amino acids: CASSLTPVTGANVLTF. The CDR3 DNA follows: TGTGCCAGCAGCTTAACTCCGGTCACTGGGGCCAACGTCCTGACTTTC. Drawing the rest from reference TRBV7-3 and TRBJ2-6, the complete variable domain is GAGVSQTPSNKVTEKGKYVELRCDPISGHTALYWYRQSLGQGPEFLIYFQGTGAADDSGLPNDRFFAVRPEGSVSTLKIQRTERGDSAVYLCASSLTPVTGANVLTFGAGSRLTVL.

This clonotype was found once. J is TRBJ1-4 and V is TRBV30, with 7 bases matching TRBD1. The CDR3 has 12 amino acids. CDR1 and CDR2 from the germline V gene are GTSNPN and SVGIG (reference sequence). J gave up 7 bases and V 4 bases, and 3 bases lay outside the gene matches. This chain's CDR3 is CAWTGGSEKLFF. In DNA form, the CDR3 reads TGTGCCTGGACAGGGGGAAGTGAAAAACTGTTTTTT.

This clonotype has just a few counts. This CDR3 reads CASSQGTWGSSYNSPLHF. In DNA, the CDR3 is TGCGCCAGCAGCCAAGGGACCTGGGGGAGTTCCTATAATTCACCCCTCCACTTT. The rearrangement joins TRBV4-3 to TRBJ1-6; maybe TRBD1 (5 bases). Germline CDR1 and CDR2: LGHNA and YSLEER. CDR3 length equals 18 residues. With 1 base removed from V and 1 base from J, the gap between germline ends came to 14 bases.

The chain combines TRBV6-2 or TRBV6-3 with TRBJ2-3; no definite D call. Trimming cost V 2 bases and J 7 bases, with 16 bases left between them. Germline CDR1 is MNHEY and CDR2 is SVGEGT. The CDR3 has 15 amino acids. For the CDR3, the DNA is TGTGCCAGCAGTTACGCCACTGACTGGAGAAATACGCAGTATTTT. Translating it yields CASSYATDWRNTQYF.

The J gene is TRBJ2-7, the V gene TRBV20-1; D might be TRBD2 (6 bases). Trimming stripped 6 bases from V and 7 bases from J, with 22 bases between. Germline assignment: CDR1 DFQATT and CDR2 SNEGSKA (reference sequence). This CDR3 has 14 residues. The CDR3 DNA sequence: TGCAGTGCAATCGGCGGGGAGGCTAACAATGAGCAGTACTTC. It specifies CSAIGGEANNEQYF.

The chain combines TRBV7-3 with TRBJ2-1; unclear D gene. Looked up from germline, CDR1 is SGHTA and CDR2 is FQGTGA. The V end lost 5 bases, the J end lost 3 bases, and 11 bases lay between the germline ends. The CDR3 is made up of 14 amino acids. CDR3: CASSQHELYNEQFF. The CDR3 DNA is TGTGCCAGCAGCCAACATGAACTCTACAATGAGCAGTTCTTC.

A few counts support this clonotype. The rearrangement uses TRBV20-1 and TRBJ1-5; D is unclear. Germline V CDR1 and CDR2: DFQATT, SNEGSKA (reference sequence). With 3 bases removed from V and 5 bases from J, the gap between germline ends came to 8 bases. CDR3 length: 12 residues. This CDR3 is CSASSNDQPQHF. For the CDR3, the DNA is TGCAGTGCTAGCTCTAATGATCAGCCCCAGCATTTT.

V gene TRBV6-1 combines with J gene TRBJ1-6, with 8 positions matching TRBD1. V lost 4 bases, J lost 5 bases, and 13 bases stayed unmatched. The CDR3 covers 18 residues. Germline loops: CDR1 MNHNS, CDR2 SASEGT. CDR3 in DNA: TGTGCCAGCAGTGGACCGGCGGCAGGGGGCGAGAATAATTCACCCCTCCACTTT. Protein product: CASSGPAAGGENNSPLHF.

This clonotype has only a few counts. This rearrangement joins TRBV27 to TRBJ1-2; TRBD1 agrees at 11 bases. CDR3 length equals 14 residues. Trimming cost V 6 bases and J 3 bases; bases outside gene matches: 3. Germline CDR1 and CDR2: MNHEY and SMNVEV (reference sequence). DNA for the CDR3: TGTGCCAGCAGAAGGACAGGGGGCGACTATGGCTACACCTTC. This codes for CASRRTGGDYGYTF.

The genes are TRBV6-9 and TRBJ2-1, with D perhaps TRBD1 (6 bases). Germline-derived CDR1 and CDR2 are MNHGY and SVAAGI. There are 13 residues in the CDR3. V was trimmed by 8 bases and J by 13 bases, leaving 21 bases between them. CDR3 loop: CASPSGEQETQFF. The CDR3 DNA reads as TGTGCCAGCCCCTCAGGGGAACAAGAGACCCAGTTCTTC.

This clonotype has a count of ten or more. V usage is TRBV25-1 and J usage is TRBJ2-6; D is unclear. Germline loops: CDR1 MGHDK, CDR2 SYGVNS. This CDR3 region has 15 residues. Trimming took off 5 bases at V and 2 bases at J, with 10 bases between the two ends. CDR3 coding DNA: TGTGCCAGCAGTCCCGGCGGCGCTGGGGCCAACGTCCTGACTTTC. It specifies CASSPGGAGANVLTF.

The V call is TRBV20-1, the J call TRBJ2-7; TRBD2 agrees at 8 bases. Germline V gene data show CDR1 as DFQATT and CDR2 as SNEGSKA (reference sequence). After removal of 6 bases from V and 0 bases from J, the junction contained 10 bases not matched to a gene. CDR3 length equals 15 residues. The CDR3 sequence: CSAVELAELSYEQYF. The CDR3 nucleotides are TGCAGTGCCGTGGAACTAGCGGAACTCTCCTACGAGCAGTACTTC.

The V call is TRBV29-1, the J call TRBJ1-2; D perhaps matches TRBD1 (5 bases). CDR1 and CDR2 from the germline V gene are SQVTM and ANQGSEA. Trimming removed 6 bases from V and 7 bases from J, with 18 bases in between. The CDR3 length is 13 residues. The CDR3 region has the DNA TGCAGCGTCCCCAAACTAGGGGAATCTGGCTACACCTTC. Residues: CSVPKLGESGYTF. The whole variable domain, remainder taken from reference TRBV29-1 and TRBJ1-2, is SAVISQKPSRDICQRGTSLTIQCQVDSQVTMMFWYRQQPGQSLTLIATANQGSEATYESGFVIDKFPISRPNLTFSTLTVSNMSPEDSSIYLCSVPKLGESGYTFGSGTRLTVV.

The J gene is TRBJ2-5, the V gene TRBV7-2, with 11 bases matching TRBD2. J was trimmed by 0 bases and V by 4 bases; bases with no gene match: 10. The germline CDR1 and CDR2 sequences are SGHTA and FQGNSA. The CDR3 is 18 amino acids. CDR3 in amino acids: CASSSRKWTSGYQETQYF. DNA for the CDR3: TGTGCCAGCAGCTCCAGAAAATGGACTAGCGGGTACCAAGAGACCCAGTACTTC.